The 13 T cell receptor beta chains below all came from one sample that was sequenced in a study of shared clonotypes between healthy human individuals (TCRdb year 2020). The protocol used for the library was the immunoSEQ multiplex PCR assay. TCRdb's version of the immuneACCESS table is confined to in-frame rearrangements and falls short of the full clone set. An unresolved V gene accounts for under half of the shortfall where checked; the remainder is of unknown origin. This sample comprises 2,500,000 or so clones, over 85% of them detected only once. The ten largest clones represent around 0.37% of the sample. The sample consisted of naive CD4+ T cells from PBMCs. The meaning of the sample's cell subset or site label: CD45RA+ positively selected. These receptors were obtained from a man aged 18-30 years in good health. Some clones in this sample may be carry-over from other donors' samples.

The chain links TRBV2 to TRBJ1-1; D call uncertain. CDR1 and CDR2 (germline): SNHLY, FYNNEI. Trimming shortened V by 2 bases and J by 1 base, and 8 bases separated the two germline ends. The CDR3 has 14 amino acids. For the CDR3, the DNA is TGTGCCAGCAGTGAAAGGCAAGCGAACACTGAAGCTTTCTTT. It translates to CASSERQANTEAFF.

This clone was detected once. The V and J genes are TRBV28 and TRBJ2-2; D gene uncertain. The CDR3 has 13 residues. V lost 10 bases, J lost 2 bases, and 11 bases lay in between. The germline V gene encodes CDR1 MDHEN and CDR2 SYDVKM. For the CDR3, the DNA is TGTGCCACCAACCCAATTAACACCGGGGAGCTGTTTTTT. It specifies CATNPINTGELFF.

J is TRBJ1-6 and V is TRBV5-1, with D unresolved. This CDR3 has 14 residues. V was pared by 0 bases and J by 8 bases, with 9 bases between. The germline V gene encodes CDR1 SGHRS and CDR2 YFSETQ. The CDR3 nucleotides are TGCGCCAGCAGCTTGGGCGACTTTTATTCACCCCTCCACTTT. As protein: CASSLGDFYSPLHF.

A single count supports this clone. The rearrangement joins TRBV18 to TRBJ2-7; D call uncertain. The CDR3 runs 13 residues. Germline CDR1 KGHSH, CDR2 LQKENI. Trimming removed 4 bases at V and 3 bases at J, with 10 bases between. The CDR3 DNA reads as TGTGCCAGCTCACTTCCGGGCGTCTACGAGCAGTACTTC. Residues: CASSLPGVYEQYF. The full variable domain, with the rest looked up from reference TRBV18 and TRBJ2-7, is NAGVMQNPRHLVRRRGQEARLRCSPMKGHSHVYWYRQLPEEGLKFMVYLQKENIIDESGMPKERFSAEFPKEGPSILRIQQVVRGDSAAYFCASSLPGVYEQYFGPGTRLTVT.

The rearrangement joins TRBV2 to TRBJ2-4; 16 bases line up with TRBD2. CDR1 SNHLY and CDR2 FYNNEI come from the germline V gene. Trimming removed 6 bases from V and 6 bases from J; junction bases left unmatched: 8. The CDR3 runs 17 residues. The CDR3 region is CASRPGTSGRALNIQYF. In nucleotides, the CDR3 is TGTGCCAGCAGGCCCGGGACTAGCGGGAGGGCCCTAAACATTCAGTACTTC.

This chain links TRBV28 with TRBJ2-5, with 8 bases lining up with TRBD1. The V gene's germline CDR1 is MDHEN and CDR2 SYDVKM. There are 18 residues in the CDR3. The V segment lost 5 bases and the J segment 3 bases; nucleotides outside the gene matches: 17. As DNA, the CDR3 is TGTGCCAGCAGTCCCGGGACAGGTAGTGGCCTCGGGGAAGAGACCCAGTACTTC. Its translation is CASSPGTGSGLGEETQYF. Looking up the rest from reference TRBV28 and TRBJ2-5 gives the full variable domain: DVKVTQSSRYLVKRTGEKVFLECVQDMDHENMFWYRQDPGLGLRLIYFSYDVKMKEKGDIPEGYSVSREKKERFSLILESASTNQTSMYLCASSPGTGSGLGEETQYFGPGTRLLVL.

V usage is TRBV11-2 and J usage is TRBJ2-3; either TRBD1 or TRBD2 may supply D (6 bases each). CDR3 length equals 14 residues. V was trimmed by 2 bases and J by 5 bases, leaving 11 bases between them. CDR1 and CDR2 (germline): SGHAT, FQNNGV. The CDR3 DNA is TGTGCCAGCAGCTTAAGGGGGGCAGTAGATACGCAGTATTTT. Protein: CASSLRGAVDTQYF.

In its sample, this clone was seen once. In the same sample, other DNA sequences code for this CDR3. This chain connects TRBV5-1 to TRBJ2-7; 9 bases match TRBD1. Per germline, CDR1 SGHRS and CDR2 YFSETQ. V lost 2 bases to trimming and J lost 1 base; unmatched junction nucleotides: 1. The length of the CDR3 is 14 residues. The CDR3 DNA follows: TGCGCCAGCAGCTTCGGACAGGGGTCCTACGAGCAGTACTTC. It yields the protein CASSFGQGSYEQYF.

The chain employs TRBV7-6 and TRBJ2-7, with D perhaps assigned TRBD1 or TRBD2 (5 bases each). Germline lookup yields CDR1 SGHVS and CDR2 FNYEAQ. Trimming took 5 bases from V and 5 from J, leaving 16 bases between them. The CDR3 length is 14 residues. Written as DNA, the CDR3 is TGTGCCAGCAGCCGCCCCGGGGCAGGCGACGAGCAGTACTTC. Residues: CASSRPGAGDEQYF. Drawing the rest from reference TRBV7-6 and TRBJ2-7, the complete variable domain is GAGVSQSPRYKVTKRGQDVALRCDPISGHVSLYWYRQALGQGPEFLTYFNYEAQQDKSGLPNDRFSAERPEGSISTLTIQRTEQRDSAMYRCASSRPGAGDEQYFGPGTRLTVT.

The V and J genes are TRBV5-1 and TRBJ2-1; 12 bases fit TRBD2. CDR1 is SGHRS, CDR2 YFSETQ, per germline. The CDR3 covers 16 residues. V was pared by 0 bases and J by 7 bases, with 5 bases of the junction left unmatched. CDR3 DNA sequence: TGCGCCAGCAGCTTGGCCTTAACTAGCGGGAGGAATGAGCAGTTCTTC. Translating it yields CASSLALTSGRNEQFF. Drawing the rest from reference TRBV5-1 and TRBJ2-1, the complete variable domain is KAGVTQTPRYLIKTRGQQVTLSCSPISGHRSVSWYQQTPGQGLQFLFEYFSETQRNKGNFPGRFSGRQFSNSRSEMNVSTLELGDSALYLCASSLALTSGRNEQFFGPGTRLTVL.

The chain joins TRBV7-3 to TRBJ2-3, with TRBD2 matching 9 bases. Germline CDR1 SGHTA, CDR2 FQGTGA. V dropped 4 bases and J dropped 1; count of bases not matched to a gene: 6. The CDR3 runs to 16 residues. For the CDR3, the DNA is TGTGCCAGCAGCTCCCCCCAGCGGGAGGGCACAGATACGCAGTATTTT. Protein sequence: CASSSPQREGTDTQYF.

The chain uses TRBV15 and TRBJ2-7; no clear D gene. The CDR3 covers 14 residues. The germline gives CDR1 LNHNV, CDR2 YYDKDF (reference sequence). The V end lost 0 bases, the J end lost 2 bases, and 8 bases lay between the germline ends. The CDR3 DNA sequence: TGTGCCACCAGCAGAGAAGGGTTTCCCTACGAGCAGTACTTC. Its protein is CATSREGFPYEQYF. Together with reference TRBV15 and TRBJ2-7, the CDR3 gives the full variable domain: DAMVIQNPRYQVTQFGKPVTLSCSQTLNHNVMYWYQQKSSQAPKLLFHYYDKDFNNEADTPDNFQSRRPNTSFCFLDIRSPGLGDTAMYLCATSREGFPYEQYFGPGTRLTVT.

V is TRBV7-2 and J is TRBJ2-3, with no clear D. Germline lookup yields CDR1 SGHTA and CDR2 FQGNSA. The CDR3 spans 17 residues. Trimming cost V 5 bases and J 0 bases, with 18 bases left between them. CDR3 loop: CASSPYGVGRSTDTQYF. Here the CDR3 DNA reads TGTGCCAGCAGCCCTTATGGGGTCGGGCGTAGCACAGATACGCAGTATTTT.